Each of the 8 T cell receptor beta chains below was sequenced from the same sample in a study of shared clonotypes between healthy human individuals. The assay was immunoSEQ multiplex PCR, and TCRdb's table has in-frame clones only and misses some. The table records about 460,000 clones, approximately 71% of them present only once. Sequencing was done on a sample of PBMCs. The receptor source for this set is a woman in her thirties or forties in good health. Some clones in this sample may be carry-over from other donors' samples.

J is TRBJ2-7 and V is TRBV5-4, with TRBD1 matching 8 bases. Germline V gene sequence: CDR1 SGHNT, CDR2 YYREEE (reference sequence). J gave up 3 bases and V 4 bases, and 9 bases lay outside the gene matches. There are 15 residues in the CDR3. The CDR3 DNA is TGTGCCAGCAGCAGAAATCATGGACAGGGCTACGAGCAGTACTTC. Protein: CASSRNHGQGYEQYF.

Regarding this clone: A much more abundant neighbour one base away suggests this may be a read error. As DNA, the CDR3 is TGCGTCAGCAGTGATGGTCTAACGAACACCGGGGAGCTGTTTTTT. It translates to CVSSDGLTNTGELFF. This rearrangement joins TRBV10-2 to TRBJ2-2, with D unclear. The V gene's germline CDR1 is WSHSY and CDR2 SAAADI. The CDR3 has 15 residues.

The genes are TRBV5-4 and TRBJ2-5; 7 nucleotides align to TRBD1. The end of the DNA fits TRBJ2-7 better, so the J call may be wrong. The CDR3 covers 15 residues. Germline CDR1 and CDR2: SGHNT and YYREEE (reference sequence). The chain's CDR3 is CASSPNRGNSYEQYF. Here the CDR3 DNA reads TGTGCCAGCAGCCCTAACAGGGGAAACTCCTACGAGCAGTACTTC.

This rearrangement joins TRBV18 to TRBJ2-5; the match to TRBD1 covers 12 bases. The germline CDR1 and CDR2 sequences are KGHSH and LQKENI. J was trimmed by 5 bases and V by 2 bases; bases with no gene match: 12. The CDR3 sequence is 18 residues long. Here the CDR3 DNA reads TGTGCCAGCTCACCAAGAGGGACAGGGGGCACCCCCTGGGAGACCCAGTACTTC. Protein product: CASSPRGTGGTPWETQYF.

Concerning this clone itself: A read error likely explains this, since a far larger clone differs by one base. V is TRBV5-1 and J is TRBJ1-4; 7 nucleotides match TRBD1. Per the germline V gene, CDR1 is SGHRS and CDR2 is YFSETQ. The CDR3 has 14 residues. The CDR3 spells CASSLGTGLERLFF. The CDR3 bases are TGCGCCAGCAGCTTGGGGACAGGTCTTGAAAGACTGTTTTTT.

There are a few counts of this clone. This chain joins TRBV18 and TRBJ1-1; 7 bases fit TRBD1. The CDR3 extends over 14 amino acids. Trimming at V came to 3 bases and at J to 7 bases, leaving 8 bases not matched to a gene. Per the germline V gene, CDR1 is KGHSH and CDR2 is LQKENI. In DNA, the CDR3 is TGTGCCAGCTCACCGGCGCAGGGGGGAATTGAAGCTTTCTTT. Translation: CASSPAQGGIEAFF.

The chain combines TRBV27 with TRBJ2-5; D is unclear. Trimming took 5 bases from V and 5 from J, leaving 18 bases between them. Germline CDR1 is MNHEY and CDR2 is SMNVEV (reference sequence). This CDR3 contains 15 residues. CDR3 DNA sequence: TGTGCCAGCAGTCTCCTCCCGGTTGGGGTGGAGACCCAGTACTTC. It yields the protein CASSLLPVGVETQYF.

The chain carries TRBV13 and TRBJ2-1; D gene ambiguous. This CDR3 comprises 16 residues. Per the germline V gene, CDR1 is PRHDT and CDR2 is FYEKMQ (reference sequence). V lost 4 bases and J lost 3, with 16 bases in between. The CDR3 region has the DNA TGTGCCAGCAGCTCCCCCTTTTTGGCGAACTACAATGAGCAGTTCTTC. Protein product: CASSSPFLANYNEQFF.